The TCR beta chain under discussion was sequenced for a study of CD4 and CD8 cells across lung adenocarcinoma regions. TCRdb reanalysed the PCR reads using MiXCR and keeps one entry per CDR3 protein. The sample has 7,000 or so distinct CDR3 sequences; more than 45% are singletons. J lost 6 bases, V lost 5 bases, and 19 bases had no gene match. From germline, CDR1 is MGHDK and CDR2 SYGVNS. The CDR3 has 18 amino acids. Localized lung adenocarcinoma, a non-small cell lung cancer, affected the donors. This chain joins TRBV25-1 and TRBJ2-1, with TRBD1 matching 7 bases. The sequence was collected from a male donor with lung adenocarcinoma. The CD4 and CD8 labels of this study may be unreliable. Sequencing used CD8+ T cells from the center of a lung tumor. CDR3 nucleotides: TGTGCCAGCAGTCCCACTGATGGACAGGAGAAGAGGAGCAATGAGCAGTTCTTC. Amino acids: CASSPTDGQEKRSNEQFF.